A selection of T cell receptor beta chains follows, all from one sample in a study of blood T cell repertoires in COVID-19. The table came from immunoSEQ multiplex PCR; TCRdb's copy has only in-frame clones and leaves some out. The sample holds approximately 280,000 clones, around 91% seen once. The sequenced sample was peripheral blood. Receptors were obtained from a woman between 55 and 75 years old with acute or convalescent COVID-19. The CDR3 runs from the conserved cysteine through the conserved F or W. D genes are given only for firm matches.

TRBV9,.,CASSSGYEQYF
TRBV7-2,.,CASSPGLSEADTQYF
TRBV7-2,.,CASSRDSPPNEQFF
TRBV10-3,TRBD2,CAIRGGSGYEQYF
TRBV5-1,TRBD1,CASSFTPGTGMGAANEKLFF
TRBV7-9,TRBD1,CASSPGDSSNQPQHF
TRBV30,.,CAWSGTGYEQYF
TRBV10-3,.,CAISEYSGSGANVLTF
TRBV3-1/TRBV3-2,.,CASSLPMGGGEKLFF
TRBV28,TRBD2,CASSFRRTSGYEQYF
TRBV16,.,CASSRAGNTEAFF
TRBV4-3,.,CASSQGITVSYNEQFF
TRBV5-1,.,CASSSDRSSGNTIYF
TRBV5-1,TRBD1,CASSSGQGGDEQFF
TRBV27,TRBD1,CASSLRTGQETQYF
TRBV5-1,.,CASSKTRPGELHYGYTF
TRBV19,TRBD2,CASNIMYSPSGSTDTQYF
TRBV18,.,CASSPSQGSEKLFF
TRBV4-2,TRBD2,CASSPGTSGGEYQETQYF
TRBV11-2,TRBD2,CASSRTGLAGAEQFF
TRBV19,TRBD1,CATRTGRNTEAFF
TRBV5-1,.,CASSPGHSTNEKLFF
TRBV18,.,CASSHRQQSTDTQYF
TRBV18,.,CASSRRAGDTGELFF
TRBV3-1/TRBV3-2,.,CASSPQIHYGYTF
TRBV28,TRBD1,CASSPHRGNTEAFF
TRBV9,.,CASSVGHSLQETQYF
TRBV3-1/TRBV3-2,.,CASSRQTLNTEAFF
TRBV7-2,TRBD1,CASSSPRDRRLNIQYF
TRBV18,.,CASSREGRLQPQHF
TRBV6-5,TRBD2,CASTSSGSVAGELFF
TRBV7-9,TRBD1,CASSSTGQGSSGANVLTF
TRBV24-1,.,CATSSGREYQPQHF
TRBV7-3,TRBD2,CASSLFQLAGTDTQYF
TRBV27,TRBD2,CASSRLAGNTDTQYF
TRBV29-1,TRBD1,CSVEPQQGALNYGYTF
TRBV6-5,.,CATHPSYGNEQFF
TRBV30,TRBD1,CAWQQGAEGYTEAFF
TRBV4-1,.,CASSPLGGNSPLHF
TRBV6-5,.,CASSYLVANYGYTF